The 4 T cell receptor beta chains below come from one sample, sequenced in a study of blood T cell repertoires in COVID-19. Profiling relied on immunoSEQ multiplex PCR, and the TCRdb table lists in-frame clones only, not all of them. The table records 430,000 or so clones, about 90% of them present only once. The sample comprised peripheral blood. The receptors here all came from a man aged 18 to 29 with COVID-19, enrolled during active disease.

The chain is built from TRBV2 and TRBJ1-6; D is perhaps TRBD1 (5 bases). V lost 6 bases, J lost 8 bases, and 11 bases lay in between. This CDR3 has 13 residues. The germline V gene has CDR1 SNHLY and CDR2 FYNNEI. The DNA of the CDR3 is TGTGCCAGCAGGATTACACAGGATTCACCCCTCCACTTT. Residues: CASRITQDSPLHF.

The rearrangement uses TRBV4-1 and TRBJ1-5, with a weak D call TRBD1 (6 bases). This CDR3 is built from 14 residues. CDR1 and CDR2 (germline): MGHRA, YSYEKL. Trimming removed 3 bases at V and 4 bases at J, with 10 bases between. The CDR3 region has the DNA TGCGCCAGCAGCCATCAGGGGACGAATCAGCCCCAGCATTTT. It codes for CASSHQGTNQPQHF.

The genes are TRBV7-9 and TRBJ2-3; D is perhaps TRBD2 (5 bases). Germline V lookup: CDR1 SEHNR, CDR2 FQNEAQ (reference sequence). The V and J ends lost 5 bases and 2 bases respectively, with 11 bases between them. The CDR3 has 14 amino acids. The CDR3 region has the DNA TGTGCCAGCAGCCTCGCGGGTCACACAGATACGCAGTATTTT. Protein: CASSLAGHTDTQYF.

This clone came up once. The chain recombines TRBV29-1 with TRBJ2-7; no reliable D call. The CDR3 sequence is 11 residues long. V was pared by 7 bases and J by 3 bases, with 10 bases between. The germline gives CDR1 SQVTM, CDR2 ANQGSEA. Here the CDR3 DNA reads TGCAGCGGGGGATCCTACTACGAGCAGTACTTC. Translated, it gives CSGGSYYEQYF.